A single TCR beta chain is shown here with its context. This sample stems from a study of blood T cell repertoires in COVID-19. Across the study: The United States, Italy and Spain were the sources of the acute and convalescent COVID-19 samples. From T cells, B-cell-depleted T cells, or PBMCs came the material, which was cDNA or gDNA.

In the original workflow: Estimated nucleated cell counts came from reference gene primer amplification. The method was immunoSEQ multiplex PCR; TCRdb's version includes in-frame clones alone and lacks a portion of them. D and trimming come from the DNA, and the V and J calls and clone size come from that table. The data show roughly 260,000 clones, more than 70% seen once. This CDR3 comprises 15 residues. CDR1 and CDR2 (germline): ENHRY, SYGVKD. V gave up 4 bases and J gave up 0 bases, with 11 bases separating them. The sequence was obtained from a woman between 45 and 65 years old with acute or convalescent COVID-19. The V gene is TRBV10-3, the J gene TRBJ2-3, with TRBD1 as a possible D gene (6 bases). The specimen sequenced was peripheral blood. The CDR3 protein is CAISGRTESTDTQYF. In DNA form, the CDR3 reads TGTGCCATCAGTGGTAGGACAGAAAGCACAGATACGCAGTATTTT.